Each of the 8 T cell receptor beta chains below was sequenced from the same sample in a study of early stage breast cancer tumors. Produced via immunoSEQ multiplex PCR; TCRdb's table is partial and in-frame only. The sample holds tens of thousands of clones; approximately 80% are singletons and the top ten take roughly an eighth. Sample: blood. These receptors were taken from a person between 55 and 70 years old with breast cancer.

The table lists this clone with a count of one. CDR3 in amino acids: CASTSGKGSGANVLTF. CDR3 DNA: TGTGCCAGCACTTCGGGGAAAGGATCCGGGGCCAACGTCCTGACTTTC. V gene TRBV18 combines with J gene TRBJ2-6, with a possible D match to TRBD2 (5 bases). The CDR3 runs to 16 residues. With 8 bases removed from V and 4 bases from J, the gap between germline ends came to 18 bases. The germline V gene has CDR1 KGHSH and CDR2 LQKENI.

The V and J genes are TRBV10-2 and TRBJ2-7, with TRBD2 identical over 11 bases. The CDR3 sequence is 15 residues long. Losses at the gene ends were 4 bases for V and 5 bases for J; bases not matched to a gene: 7. Germline lookup yields CDR1 WSHSY and CDR2 SAAADI. The CDR3 DNA reads as TGCGCCAGCAGTGCCTCCACTAGCGGGAGACACGAGCAGTACTTC. This encodes CASSASTSGRHEQYF.

In DNA, the CDR3 is TGTGCCAGCAGTGAACTAGCGGGCAATGAGCAGTTCTTC. Translated: CASSELAGNEQFF. This chain links TRBV6-1 with TRBJ2-1; 8 nucleotides match TRBD2. V shed 2 bases, J shed 6 bases, and the junction held 0 bases outside the gene matches. Germline CDR1 is MNHNS and CDR2 is SASEGT. This CDR3 spans 13 amino acids.

V and J are TRBV9 and TRBJ1-5; 9 positions match TRBD1. The J segment lost 2 bases and the V segment lost 4 bases, leaving 1 base of the junction unmatched. The CDR3 has 14 amino acids. Germline V lookup: CDR1 SGDLS, CDR2 YYNGEE. The DNA of the CDR3 is TGTGCCAGCAGCCGGACAGGGGGCAATCAGCCCCAGCATTTT. This sequence encodes CASSRTGGNQPQHF.

In its sample, this clone was seen once. The J gene is TRBJ2-1, the V gene TRBV27; unclear D gene. This CDR3 spans 14 amino acids. The germline gives CDR1 MNHEY, CDR2 SMNVEV (reference sequence). V shed 4 bases and J shed 0 bases, with 7 bases lying between them. CDR3 nucleotides: TGTGCCAGCAGTTCAACAACCTCCTACAATGAGCAGTTCTTC. Translated, it gives CASSSTTSYNEQFF.

This clone has just one count. The rearrangement uses TRBV25-1 and TRBJ1-2, with 7 positions matching TRBD1. In germline, CDR1 is MGHDK, CDR2 SYGVNS. J lost 6 bases, V lost 3 bases, and 1 base had no gene match. The CDR3 totals 12 residues. CDR3 sequence: CASSDRGDGYTF. CDR3 bases: TGTGCCAGCAGTGACAGGGGGGATGGCTACACCTTC.

This chain connects TRBV30 to TRBJ2-7; 8 nucleotides line up with TRBD2. The CDR3 runs to 13 residues. Per the germline V gene, CDR1 is GTSNPN and CDR2 is SVGIG (reference sequence). Losses at the gene ends were 5 bases for V and 5 bases for J; bases not matched to a gene: 8. The CDR3 region has the DNA TGTGCCTGGGGCCGGGCGGGAGGCCACGAGCAGTACTTC. Encoded protein: CAWGRAGGHEQYF.

The chain has TRBV30 and TRBJ2-3; 10 bases are shared with TRBD1. The CDR3 contains 15 residues. Germline trimming cut 1 base from V and 5 bases from J; bases unmatched to any gene: 6. Germline V gives CDR1 GTSNPN, CDR2 SVGIG (reference sequence). Here the CDR3 DNA reads TGTGCCTGGAGTGGAGACAGGGGGCGCGAAGATACGCAGTATTTT. It codes for CAWSGDRGREDTQYF.